The next 18 T cell receptor beta chains were all read from a single sample in a study of radiotherapy plus CTLA-4 blockade in lung cancer. Some clones are missing from TCRdb's copy, which holds only in-frame ones; the method was immunoSEQ multiplex PCR. This repertoire shows some 73,000 clones, approximately 80% found once; its top ten account for approximately 0.79%. The sample was peripheral blood, taken from a patient treated with radiotherapy plus ipilimumab. These receptors came from a human donor with non-small cell lung cancer who had stable disease on radiotherapy plus ipilimumab.

This chain links TRBV4-1 with TRBJ2-5; either TRBD1 or TRBD2 may supply D (5 bases each). The CDR3 runs 15 residues. Trimming cost V 1 base and J 4 bases, with 13 bases left between them. Germline CDR1 reads MGHRA; CDR2 reads YSYEKL. Written as DNA, the CDR3 is TGCGCCAGCAGCCAAGTCCCGAAAGGGACAGAGACCCAGTACTTC. Translation gives CASSQVPKGTETQYF.

The table lists this clone with a count of one. J is TRBJ2-2 and V is TRBV11-3; the D gene is possibly TRBD2 (5 bases). Germline CDR1 SGHNT, CDR2 YENEEA. V lost 4 bases to trimming and J lost 6 bases, with 9 bases between them. The CDR3 consists of 13 residues. CDR3 region: CASSWVRAGELFF. The CDR3 bases are TGTGCCAGCAGCTGGGTGAGGGCCGGGGAGCTGTTTTTT.

The chain links TRBV7-9 to TRBJ1-2; D is perhaps TRBD1 (6 bases). The CDR3 length is 14 residues. V was trimmed by 5 bases and J by 0 bases, leaving 10 bases between them. The germline V gene encodes CDR1 SEHNR and CDR2 FQNEAQ (reference sequence). CDR3 protein: CASSRDIANYGYTF. In DNA form, the CDR3 reads TGTGCCAGCAGCAGGGACATAGCTAACTATGGCTACACCTTC.

About this clone: Other DNA variants within this sample encode the same CDR3. The J gene is TRBJ2-7, the V gene TRBV2, with D maybe TRBD2 (5 bases). The CDR3 has 12 residues. The germline V gene encodes CDR1 SNHLY and CDR2 FYNNEI. Trimming removed 7 bases at V and 2 bases at J, with 9 bases between. The CDR3 bases are TGTGCCAGCATGCAGGAGGCCTACGAGCAGTACTTC. It specifies CASMQEAYEQYF.

J is TRBJ1-1 and V is TRBV19, with D perhaps matching TRBD1 (6 bases). There are 14 residues in the CDR3. Germline values: CDR1 LNHDA, CDR2 SQIVND (reference sequence). The V gene lost 5 bases and the J gene lost 2 bases, with 12 bases spanning the gap. For the CDR3, the DNA is TGTGCCAGTAGTGTGCTACAGGGTAACACTGAAGCTTTCTTT. As protein: CASSVLQGNTEAFF.

The table lists this clone with a count of one. The rearrangement links TRBV2 to TRBJ2-1; the match to TRBD2 covers 11 bases. The CDR3 has 16 amino acids. Germline CDR1 and CDR2: SNHLY and FYNNEI. V shed 7 bases, J shed 8 bases, and the junction held 13 bases outside the gene matches. CDR3 DNA sequence: TGTGCCAGCACTCCCGGTGGGCTAGCGGGGGGCCATGAGCAGTTCTTC. It translates to CASTPGGLAGGHEQFF.

V usage is TRBV19 and J usage is TRBJ2-1, with D tentatively TRBD1 (6 bases). This CDR3 contains 12 residues. Germline V gene lookup returns CDR1 LNHDA and CDR2 SQIVND (reference sequence). Trimming shortened V by 5 bases and J by 7 bases, and 9 bases separated the two germline ends. The DNA for the CDR3 is TGTGCCAGTAGTCTCGGGACAAATGAGCAGTTCTTC. Amino acid sequence: CASSLGTNEQFF.

This clone was detected once. The V gene is TRBV6-4, the J gene TRBJ2-3, with TRBD1 matching 7 bases. The J segment lost 3 bases and the V segment lost 3 bases, leaving 3 bases of the junction unmatched. CDR3 length: 14 residues. Germline values: CDR1 MRHNA, CDR2 SNTAGT. The CDR3 DNA sequence: TGTGCCAGCAGTGAGAAGGGGGCAACAGATACGCAGTATTTT. Protein product: CASSEKGATDTQYF.

This clone was counted once. The rearrangement uses TRBV18 and TRBJ1-2; no definite D call. Trimming left V 1 base short and J 7 bases short, with 22 bases between. The CDR3 totals 17 residues. The germline gives CDR1 KGHSH, CDR2 LQKENI. CDR3 amino acids: CASSPLPDGERSIGYTF. The DNA for the CDR3 is TGTGCCAGCTCACCACTACCGGACGGGGAAAGGTCTATTGGCTACACCTTC. Complete variable domain (other parts from reference TRBV18 and TRBJ1-2): NAGVMQNPRHLVRRRGQEARLRCSPMKGHSHVYWYRQLPEEGLKFMVYLQKENIIDESGMPKERFSAEFPKEGPSILRIQQVVRGDSAAYFCASSPLPDGERSIGYTFGSGTRLTVV.

CDR3: CASSEDRQWSNQPQHF. The CDR3, as DNA: TGTGCCAGCAGTGAAGATAGGCAATGGAGCAATCAGCCCCAGCATTTT. The V gene is TRBV6-1, the J gene TRBJ1-5; no clear D gene. CDR1 and CDR2 from the germline V gene are MNHNS and SASEGT. The V gene lost 1 base and the J gene lost 1 base, with 11 bases spanning the gap. This CDR3 is 16 amino acids long.

The rearrangement joins TRBV29-1 to TRBJ2-7, with 9 bases that match TRBD2. V was clipped by 7 bases and J by 4 bases; unmatched bases: 8. The CDR3 covers 13 residues. Germline V gene lookup returns CDR1 SQVTM and CDR2 ANQGSEA. CDR3 in amino acids: CSAASGALYEQYF. CDR3 coding DNA: TGCAGCGCCGCTAGCGGGGCCCTATACGAGCAGTACTTC.

This rearrangement joins TRBV28 to TRBJ1-1, with D hard to call. CDR1 is MDHEN and CDR2 is SYDVKM in the germline V gene. The CDR3 runs 12 residues. Trimming pared 5 bases from V and 3 bases from J, leaving 7 bases between. This CDR3 reads CASSRIYTEAFF. In nucleotides, the CDR3 is TGTGCCAGCAGTCGTATATACACTGAAGCTTTCTTT.

The CDR3 loop reads CASSPGLGGTEAFF. The CDR3 coding sequence is TGTGCCAGCAGTCCGGGCCTGGGGGGCACTGAAGCTTTCTTT. The chain joins TRBV7-8 to TRBJ1-1, with D perhaps TRBD1 (5 bases). Germline V gene lookup returns CDR1 SGHVS and CDR2 FQNEAQ. Trimming left V 6 bases short and J 4 bases short, with 15 bases between. This CDR3 is 14 amino acids long.

A single count supports this clone. The chain has TRBV15 and TRBJ2-5; 7 positions match TRBD2. From germline, CDR1 is LNHNV and CDR2 YYDKDF (reference sequence). V was clipped by 8 bases and J by 5 bases; unmatched bases: 11. This CDR3 is 14 amino acids long. The DNA of the CDR3 is TGTGCCACCGGTGGTGGGAGGGCTCTGGAGACCCAGTACTTC. Translated: CATGGGRALETQYF. Complete variable domain (other parts from reference TRBV15 and TRBJ2-5): DAMVIQNPRYQVTQFGKPVTLSCSQTLNHNVMYWYQQKSSQAPKLLFHYYDKDFNNEADTPDNFQSRRPNTSFCFLDIRSPGLGDTAMYLCATGGGRALETQYFGPGTRLLVL.

As for this clone: A junction end diverges from the germline sequence, so it may reflect a read error. The V and J genes are TRBV11-1 and TRBJ2-7; no firm D call. The CDR3 extends over 15 amino acids. Germline values: CDR1 SGHAT, CDR2 FQDESV (reference sequence). CDR3 DNA: TGTGCCAGCAGCTTGGGTACGTACCGGAGCGACGAGCAGCACTTC. Its protein is CASSLGTYRSDEQHF. Together with reference TRBV11-1 and TRBJ2-7, the CDR3 gives the full variable domain: EAEVAQSPRYKITEKSQAVAFWCDPISGHATLYWYRQILGQGPELLVQFQDESVVDDSQLPKDRFSAERLKGVDSTLKIQPAELGDSAMYLCASSLGTYRSDEQHFGPGTRLTVT.

Details on this clone: This sample includes further DNA sequences coding for the same CDR3. The gene calls are TRBV18 and TRBJ2-1, with no clear D. The CDR3 runs 12 residues. Deletions cut 1 base from V and 5 bases from J, with 3 bases between. Germline loops: CDR1 KGHSH, CDR2 LQKENI. CDR3 sequence (DNA): TGTGCCAGCTCACCACGGGACAATGAGCAGTTCTTC. Protein: CASSPRDNEQFF. Based on the CDR3 plus reference TRBV18 and TRBJ2-1, the full variable domain is NAGVMQNPRHLVRRRGQEARLRCSPMKGHSHVYWYRQLPEEGLKFMVYLQKENIIDESGMPKERFSAEFPKEGPSILRIQQVVRGDSAAYFCASSPRDNEQFFGPGTRLTVL.

The chain employs TRBV6-1 and TRBJ1-5; TRBD1 might be the D (6 bases). V was trimmed by 4 bases and J by 4 bases, leaving 8 bases between them. Germline lookup yields CDR1 MNHNS and CDR2 SASEGT. This CDR3 spans 13 amino acids. The CDR3 loop is CASSVQGNQPQHF. The DNA for the CDR3 is TGTGCCAGCAGTGTTCAGGGGAATCAGCCCCAGCATTTT.

The chain recombines TRBV9 with TRBJ2-2; possible D gene TRBD1, 6 bases. The ends were cut back, 0 bases at V and 3 bases at J, with 12 bases in the middle. The V gene's germline CDR1 is SGDLS and CDR2 YYNGEE. CDR3 length: 16 amino acids. The CDR3 sequence: CASSVGGRGYTGELFF. The CDR3 DNA is TGTGCCAGCAGCGTAGGGGGCAGGGGATACACCGGGGAGCTGTTTTTT.